This is a list of T cell receptor beta chains from one sample in a study of OX40 agonist ivuxolimab in advanced cancers. Method: immunoSEQ multiplex PCR; TCRdb's copy keeps in-frame clones and lacks some. The sample lists approximately 66,000 clones, 75% to 90% occurring once. The source was CD4+ or CD8+ T cells sorted from blood, collected in a trial of the OX40 agonist ivuxolimab. The receptors originated from an adult with an advanced solid tumor such as melanoma, head and neck, liver or kidney cancer. The CDR3 runs from the conserved cysteine through the conserved F or W. A D gene is named only where the DNA matches it firmly. Rows give clone size only sometimes, using once, few, many, or a class for an expanded clone.

>few|TRBV7-2|TRBJ1-2|-
CASSQDNNFYGYTF
TGTGCCAGCAGCCAGGACAATAACTTCTATGGCTACACCTTC
>-|TRBV14|TRBJ2-7|-
CASSPQAARYEQYF
TGTGCCAGCAGCCCCCAGGCAGCCCGCTACGAGCAGTACTTC
>-|TRBV10-1|TRBJ1-2|TRBD1
CANLLGQAGANYGYTF
TGCGCCAACCTATTAGGACAGGCCGGAGCTAACTATGGCTACACCTTC
>-|TRBV7-9|TRBJ1-2|-
CASSLGANPNYGYTF
TGTGCCAGCAGCTTAGGGGCTAACCCTAACTATGGCTACACCTTC
>-|TRBV5-5|TRBJ1-4|-
CASSQTTSATNEKLFF
TGTGCCAGCAGCCAGACAACCTCTGCAACTAATGAAAAACTGTTTTTT
>-|TRBV11-3|TRBJ2-7|TRBD1
CASSWDSHEQYF
TGTGCCAGCAGCTGGGACAGCCACGAGCAGTACTTC
>-|TRBV5-5|TRBJ2-6|-
CASSPSGAASGANVLTF
TGTGCCAGCAGCCCGTCGGGGGCCGCGTCTGGGGCCAACGTCCTGACTTTC
>-|TRBV19|TRBJ2-2|-
CASSSTPPGAPITGELFF
TGTGCCAGTAGTAGCACCCCTCCAGGGGCCCCCATCACCGGGGAGCTGTTTTTT
>-|TRBV28|TRBJ2-7|TRBD2
CASSPGGGGMTYEQYF
TGTGCCAGCAGTCCTGGGGGGGGAGGAATGACCTACGAGCAGTACTTC
>-|TRBV11-3|TRBJ2-2|-
CASSFGTGELFF
TGTGCCAGCAGCTTTGGCACCGGGGAGCTGTTTTTT
>-|TRBV6-5|TRBJ2-1|-
CASSEYDEQFF
TGTGCCAGCAGCGAATATGATGAGCAGTTCTTC
>once|TRBV10-3|TRBJ2-2|-
CAITSTASGELFF
TGTGCCATTACCTCGACAGCAAGCGGGGAGCTGTTTTTT
>few|TRBV6-5|TRBJ1-4|TRBD1
CASSWYRGNDEKLFF
TGTGCCAGCAGTTGGTACAGGGGGAACGATGAAAAACTGTTTTTT
>-|TRBV5-4|TRBJ1-6|-
CASSQSGRGSYNSPLHF
TGTGCCAGCAGCCAAAGCGGGAGAGGCTCCTATAATTCACCCCTCCACTTT
>-|TRBV7-2|TRBJ2-1|-
CASSLVGGLSSYNEQFF
TGTGCCAGCAGCTTAGTCGGGGGGCTAAGCTCCTACAATGAGCAGTTCTTC
>-|TRBV29-1|TRBJ2-5|TRBD2
CSVVEFGLAAETQYF
TGCAGCGTTGTAGAGTTCGGACTAGCAGCGGAGACCCAGTACTTC
>few|TRBV9|TRBJ1-1|-
CASSVKSHTEAFF
TGTGCCAGCAGCGTAAAGAGCCATACTGAAGCTTTCTTT
>-|TRBV6-5|TRBJ1-3|TRBD1
CASSYGTGSSGNTIYF
TGTGCCAGCAGTTACGGGACAGGGTCCTCTGGAAACACCATATATTTT
>-|TRBV5-1|TRBJ1-1|TRBD1
CASSLDGQENTEAFF
TGCGCCAGCAGCTTGGACGGACAGGAGAACACTGAAGCTTTCTTT
>-|TRBV18|TRBJ1-1|-
CASSRIGGQMNTEAFF
TGTGCCAGCTCACGGATTGGCGGGCAAATGAACACTGAAGCTTTCTTT
>-|TRBV25-1|TRBJ1-2|-
CASSEGTRYGYTF
TGTGCCAGCAGTGAGGGGACTCGCTATGGCTACACCTTC
>-|TRBV5-4|TRBJ2-5|TRBD1
CASSPWTGDETQYF
TGTGCCAGCAGCCCTTGGACAGGGGATGAGACCCAGTACTTC
>-|TRBV5-1|TRBJ2-5|TRBD2
CASSDSGRAQETQYF
TGCGCCAGCAGCGATAGCGGGAGGGCCCAAGAGACCCAGTACTTC
>-|TRBV30|TRBJ1-1|-
CAWGPWTEAFF
TGTGCCTGGGGACCCTGGACAGAAGCTTTCTTT
>-|TRBV4-2|TRBJ1-5|-
CASSQAIIRGNQPQHF
TGTGCCAGCAGCCAAGCGATCATTCGGGGCAATCAGCCCCAGCATTTT
>-|TRBV5-1|TRBJ1-2|TRBD1
CASSPQGAGGYTF
TGCGCCAGCAGCCCGCAGGGGGCTGGTGGCTACACCTTC
>-|TRBV7-6|TRBJ2-7|TRBD2
CASSLAGSAGWRGEQYF
TGTGCCAGCAGCTTAGCGGGGTCAGCGGGGTGGAGGGGCGAGCAGTACTTC
>-|TRBV6-6|TRBJ2-7|-
CASSYDVPGDSYEQYF
TGTGCCAGCAGTTACGACGTACCAGGGGATTCCTACGAGCAGTACTTC
>-|TRBV6-4|TRBJ1-6|-
CASSFTGTGNSPLHF
TGTGCCAGCAGTTTCACCGGGACGGGGAATTCACCCCTCCACTTT
>-|TRBV7-3|TRBJ2-7|-
CASSLGAGSYEQYF
TGTGCCAGCAGCTTAGGGGCAGGCTCCTACGAGCAGTACTTC
>-|TRBV16|TRBJ2-2|TRBD1
CASSRTGNTGELFF
TGTGCCAGCAGTCGGACAGGGAACACCGGGGAGCTGTTTTTT
>-|TRBV18|TRBJ1-2|-
CASSPRRDNTNYGYTF
TGTGCCAGCTCACCCCGGAGGGACAATACTAACTATGGCTACACCTTC
>-|TRBV14|TRBJ1-2|-
CAGSQVDRGLGYGYTF
TGTGCCGGCAGCCAAGTGGATCGGGGGCTTGGCTATGGCTACACCTTC
>-|TRBV5-1|TRBJ2-5|TRBD2
CASSSGTSGAQETQYF
TGCGCCAGCAGCTCCGGGACTAGCGGGGCCCAAGAGACCCAGTACTTC
>-|TRBV7-3|TRBJ2-5|TRBD1
CASSLTGTGVGEQYF
TGTGCCAGCAGCTTAACTGGGACAGGGGTGGGGGAGCAGTACTTC
>-|TRBV6-5|TRBJ1-5|-
CASNLEGRGPQHF
TGTGCCAGCAACCTCGAGGGAAGGGGCCCCCAGCATTTT
>-|TRBV5-1|TRBJ2-5|TRBD1
CASSYTGGYETQYF
TGCGCCAGCAGCTACACAGGGGGGTATGAGACCCAGTACTTC
>-|TRBV18|TRBJ2-1|-
CASSPRALNEQFF
TGTGCCAGCTCACCAAGGGCCCTCAATGAGCAGTTCTTC
>-|TRBV6-5|TRBJ1-5|TRBD1
CASTEGAPFQPQHF
TGTGCCAGCACCGAGGGGGCCCCATTTCAGCCCCAGCATTTT
>-|TRBV5-1|TRBJ1-2|-
CASSPTVQGSNYGYTF
TGCGCCAGCAGCCCTACCGTACAGGGATCTAACTATGGCTACACCTTC
>-|TRBV2|TRBJ2-3|TRBD2
CASTLSGGEADTQYF
TGTGCCAGCACTCTTAGCGGGGGAGAGGCAGATACGCAGTATTTT
>few|TRBV7-2|TRBJ2-7|-
CASSPGPYEQYF
TGTGCCAGCAGCCCGGGCCCCTACGAGCAGTACTTC
>-|TRBV2|TRBJ2-7|TRBD1
CASQGQGGHEQYF
TGTGCCAGCCAAGGACAGGGGGGCCACGAGCAGTACTTC
>-|TRBV29-1|TRBJ1-2|TRBD1
CSVEDLGTGFDGYTF
TGCAGCGTTGAAGATCTCGGGACAGGGTTTGATGGCTACACCTTC
>-|TRBV10-3|TRBJ2-3|-
CAISDVQGGCPYF
TGTGCCATCAGTGACGTTCAGGGCGGATGTCCGTATTTT
>-|TRBV13|TRBJ1-2|-
CASSSADSYGYTF
TGTGCCAGCAGCTCAGCTGACTCCTATGGCTACACCTTC
>-|TRBV5-4|TRBJ2-5|TRBD1
CASSESTGDETQYF
TGTGCCAGCAGCGAATCGACAGGGGACGAGACCCAGTACTTC
>-|TRBV6-6|TRBJ2-7|-
CASSYSQGSYEQYF
TGTGCCAGCAGTTACTCTCAGGGGTCCTACGAGCAGTACTTC
>-|TRBV21-1|TRBJ2-2|-
CASSLRTSGRPNTGELFF
TGTGCCAGCAGCCTGCGGACTAGCGGGAGGCCGAACACCGGGGAGCTGTTTTTT
>-|TRBV28|TRBJ1-6|TRBD1
CASSLLQGGYNSPLHF
TGTGCCAGCAGTTTATTACAGGGGGGGTATAATTCACCCCTCCACTTT